Listed below are T cell receptor beta chains from one sample, sequenced in a study of blood T cell repertoires in COVID-19. Using immunoSEQ multiplex PCR, the repertoire was profiled, and TCRdb retains in-frame clones only, with some absent. This table holds about 120,000 clones, 60% to 85% found once. Sequencing was performed on peripheral blood. The receptors were sampled from a man in his 70s with acute or convalescent COVID-19. Both conserved end residues are part of each CDR3. A D gene is named only where the DNA matches it firmly. Rows may omit the clone size; those that give it use once, few, many or a size class.

D gene: NA
clone size: NA
J gene: TRBJ2-5
V gene: TRBV12-3/TRBV12-4
CDR3 DNA: TGTGCCAGCAGTTTAGGCGGGGTTGGGACCCAGTACTTC
CDR3 protein: CASSLGGVGTQYF

D gene: NA
clone size: NA
J gene: TRBJ2-2
V gene: TRBV4-2
CDR3 DNA: TGTGCCAGCAGCCAAGATTGGAACAGAATTAACACCGGGGAGCTGTTTTTT
CDR3 protein: CASSQDWNRINTGELFF

D gene: NA
clone size: NA
J gene: TRBJ1-5
V gene: TRBV19
CDR3 DNA: TGTGCCAGTACCCTAATGGGGGGTGGGCAGCCCCAGCATTTT
CDR3 protein: CASTLMGGGQPQHF

D gene: NA
clone size: NA
J gene: TRBJ2-3
V gene: TRBV7-3
CDR3 DNA: TGTGCCAGCAGCGAAAGGGGAACAGATACGCAGTATTTT
CDR3 protein: CASSERGTDTQYF

D gene: NA
clone size: NA
J gene: TRBJ1-2
V gene: TRBV27
CDR3 DNA: TGTGCCAGCAGTTTTGGGAGGGGGGCTAACTATGGCTACACCTTC
CDR3 protein: CASSFGRGANYGYTF

D gene: NA
clone size: once
J gene: TRBJ1-5
V gene: TRBV3-1/TRBV3-2
CDR3 DNA: TGTGCCAGCAGCGCTCACCAGAGCAATCAGCCCCAGCATTTT
CDR3 protein: CASSAHQSNQPQHF

D gene: TRBD1
clone size: NA
J gene: TRBJ1-1
V gene: TRBV7-3
CDR3 DNA: TGTGCCAGCAGCGCACAGGGGGCTGGCACTGAAGCTTTCTTT
CDR3 protein: CASSAQGAGTEAFF

D gene: TRBD2
clone size: NA
J gene: TRBJ2-1
V gene: TRBV7-2
CDR3 DNA: TGTGCCAGCAGCCCCTTAGGGCTAGCGGGGGCCAATGAGCAGTTCTTC
CDR3 protein: CASSPLGLAGANEQFF

D gene: NA
clone size: NA
J gene: TRBJ2-6
V gene: TRBV19
CDR3 DNA: TGTGCCAGTAGGGACGGGGGAGCACCTGGGGCCAACGTCCTGACTTTC
CDR3 protein: CASRDGGAPGANVLTF

D gene: TRBD2
clone size: NA
J gene: TRBJ2-4
V gene: TRBV9
CDR3 DNA: TGTGCCAGCAGCGTAGGCTCTAGCGGGTACGAACTAGCCAAAAACATTCAGTACTTC
CDR3 protein: CASSVGSSGYELAKNIQYF

D gene: NA
clone size: NA
J gene: TRBJ1-2
V gene: TRBV2
CDR3 DNA: TGTGCCAGGACCGCACAGGAATATAACTATGGCTACACCTTC
CDR3 protein: CARTAQEYNYGYTF

D gene: NA
clone size: NA
J gene: TRBJ2-7
V gene: TRBV6-6
CDR3 DNA: TGTGCCAGCAGAGGGGCGGCTTCCTACGAGCAGTACTTC
CDR3 protein: CASRGAASYEQYF

D gene: TRBD1
clone size: NA
J gene: TRBJ1-2
V gene: TRBV5-1
CDR3 DNA: TGCGCCAGCAGCTCCTCGACAGGGTGGCGCTATGGCTACACCTTC
CDR3 protein: CASSSSTGWRYGYTF

D gene: TRBD1
clone size: once
J gene: TRBJ2-3
V gene: TRBV10-3
CDR3 DNA: TGTGCCATCAGTGGACAGGGGGCGCTGAAAGATACGCAGTATTTT
CDR3 protein: CAISGQGALKDTQYF

D gene: TRBD1
clone size: NA
J gene: TRBJ1-2
V gene: TRBV27
CDR3 DNA: TGTGCCAGCAGTTCTCTTGACAGGGGTAGAGGGTTCTATGGCTACACCTTC
CDR3 protein: CASSSLDRGRGFYGYTF

D gene: NA
clone size: few
J gene: TRBJ1-5
V gene: TRBV6-8
CDR3 DNA: TGTGCCAGCAGCTCCCGGACAAAAAATCAGCCCCAGCATTTT
CDR3 protein: CASSSRTKNQPQHF

D gene: NA
clone size: once
J gene: TRBJ1-1
V gene: TRBV6-5
CDR3 DNA: TGTGCCAGCAGGGGGGCGGGCTCAGGCACTGAAGCTTTCTTT
CDR3 protein: CASRGAGSGTEAFF